Described below is a single T cell receptor (beta chain) sequence and its context. Its antigen is not yet known. No per-base quality is available; no much larger clone lies one base away. The data were obtained in a study of blood T cell repertoires in COVID-19 (dated by TCRdb to the early 2020s). At the level of the whole study: Samples covering the acute and convalescent phases of COVID-19 were provided by collaborators in the United States, Italy and Spain. Samples came from the ongoing ImmuneRACE study (first 160 participants) plus 1,254 subjects from 6 global collaborators. Deeply sampled blood TCRbeta repertoires from subjects exposed to, actively infected with, or recovered from COVID-19 were included in the dataset. HLA class I and class II types, where available, came from metadata supplied by the sample provider rather than from assay-based typing. The repertoires were released in a freely available public database intended as a resource for research on the immune response to SARS-CoV-2. Nearly every sample came with metadata listing a de-identified subject ID, COVID-19 status, age in years and sex. The material from the prospective study consisted of cDNA or gDNA derived from T cells, B-cell-depleted T cells, or PBMCs.

The collaborating institutions used their own protocols to collect whole blood in K2EDTA tubes. Collaborator samples were shipped for TCRbeta analysis as frozen whole blood, isolated PBMCs, or DNA extracted from either sample type. The immunoSEQ Assay, a bias-controlled multiplex PCR, was used to amplify TCRbeta CDR3 regions from genomic DNA. Processing in the source paper ran as follows. The number of nucleated cells in each sample was estimated from the amplification of reference gene primers within the assay. To quantify the absolute abundance of each unique TCRbeta CDR3 rearrangement, sequence reads were collapsed and filtered. For each sample, productive Simpson clonality was calculated by taking the square root of Simpson's diversity index across productive rearrangements. TCRdb stores this immuneACCESS table with in-frame sequences only. Part of the clones is absent; in the studies checked, under half of the shortfall reflects unresolved V genes, and no reason is known for the rest. That table is the source of V, J and clone size, and D and trimming were worked out from the DNA. The table for this sample lists about 98,000 clones; around nine tenths of them were counted only once. Clones ranked in the top ten supply over 9% of the sample.

CDR1 and CDR2 are drawn from the germline V gene (reference sequence): LNHDA, SQIVND. At the junction V is shortened by 9 bases and J by 0 bases, with 15 bases in between. The CDR3 goes from the cysteine to the phenylalanine over 16 residues. Only the CDR3 region is kept as DNA, spanning 48 bases read in frame from base 1. Study-level results and caveats: How much clinical and demographic metadata was included differed by source and by participant, and the metadata was provided uncurated.

Here the chain combines TRBV19 and TRBJ2-6; confidence is insufficient to name the D gene. Sequenced input: peripheral blood. The TCR was taken from a man in his fifties or sixties with acute or convalescent COVID-19. CDR3 loop: CASGIRHNSGANVLTF. The DNA sequence is given as TGTGCCAGCGGAATCCGACACAACTCTGGGGCCAACGTCCTGACTTTC.